A single T cell receptor (beta chain) is shown here with its context. Original methodology: For nucleated cells, counts were estimated from reference gene primer amplification. Only in-frame clones appear in the TCRdb table, and some are missing; sequencing was by immunoSEQ multiplex PCR. V, J and clone size reflect that table, while D and trimming were determined from the DNA. The sample shows approximately 200,000 clones, around 89% of them seen only once. The data are from a study of blood T cell repertoires in COVID-19. Looking at the study overall: Both acute and convalescent COVID-19 samples were obtained from the United States, Italy and Spain. PBMCs, B-cell-depleted T cells, or T cells provided the cDNA or gDNA that made up the material.

The V gene end was trimmed by 5 bases and the J gene end by 1 base; junction bases not matched to a gene: 1. The CDR3 extends over 13 amino acids. Per germline, CDR1 LNHDA and CDR2 SQIVND (reference sequence). Sequencing was done on a sample of peripheral blood. The TCR originated in a man between 65 and 85 years old with acute or convalescent COVID-19. The chain employs TRBV19 and TRBJ2-5, with TRBD1 matching 7 bases. The CDR3 here is CASSGTAQETQYF. CDR3 sequence (DNA): TGTGCCAGTAGTGGGACAGCCCAAGAGACCCAGTACTTC.